Each of the 22 T cell receptor beta chains below was sequenced from the same sample in a study of T cell responses to AZD1222 COVID-19 vaccine. Some clones are missing from TCRdb's copy, which holds only in-frame ones; the method was immunoSEQ multiplex PCR. This table holds approximately 110,000 clones, 91% found once. This specimen consisted of peripheral blood, obtained on day 0 of AZD1222 vaccination. All receptors come from an adult in good health.

The chain combines TRBV6-5 with TRBJ2-7, with a possible D match to TRBD1 (6 bases). CDR1 is MNHEY and CDR2 is SVGAGI in the germline V gene. This CDR3 is 16 amino acids long. V gave up 0 bases and J gave up 1 base, with 13 bases separating them. The DNA of the CDR3 is TGTGCCAGCAGTTACTCCCCGGGACAAAGGTCCTACGAGCAGTACTTC. It yields the protein CASSYSPGQRSYEQYF.

The V gene is TRBV5-1, the J gene TRBJ2-3, with 12 nucleotides matching TRBD2. Trimming took 1 base from V and 1 from J; bases not matched to a gene: 4. Germline V gives CDR1 SGHRS, CDR2 YFSETQ. This CDR3 comprises 17 residues. Here the CDR3 reads CASSLSTSGGGTDTQYF. CDR3 nucleotide sequence: TGCGCCAGCAGCTTGTCGACTAGCGGGGGTGGCACAGATACGCAGTATTTT.

The chain uses TRBV6-5 and TRBJ1-1, with a possible D match to TRBD1 (6 bases). The CDR3 runs to 14 residues. V was trimmed by 6 bases and J by 6 bases, leaving 17 bases between them. Germline V gene sequence: CDR1 MNHEY, CDR2 SVGAGI. For the CDR3, the DNA is TGTGCCAGCAGCCAACAGGGCCGGGGCGCTGAAGCTTTCTTT. Amino acids: CASSQQGRGAEAFF.

The J gene is TRBJ2-1, the V gene TRBV14; 10 bases agree with TRBD2. V was clipped by 3 bases and J by 4 bases; unmatched bases: 3. This CDR3 spans 15 amino acids. Germline V CDR1 and CDR2: SGHDN, FVKESK. The CDR3 here is CASSQGTSEYNEQFF. The CDR3 region has the DNA TGTGCCAGCAGCCAGGGGACTAGCGAATACAATGAGCAGTTCTTC.

The chain is built from TRBV7-9 and TRBJ1-1, with no clear D. The CDR3 has 13 amino acids. From germline, CDR1 is SEHNR and CDR2 FQNEAQ (reference sequence). V was pared by 1 base and J by 4 bases, with 7 bases between. Here the CDR3 reads CASSLEGVTEAFF. Here the CDR3 DNA reads TGTGCCAGCAGCTTAGAGGGAGTCACTGAAGCTTTCTTT.

This chain connects TRBV7-9 to TRBJ1-3, with a tentative D call TRBD1 (6 bases). Trimming left V 4 bases short and J 4 bases short, with 11 bases between. The CDR3 has 14 residues. Germline V CDR1 and CDR2: SEHNR, FQNEAQ (reference sequence). The CDR3: CASSWGRRGNTIYF. The CDR3 coding sequence is TGTGCCAGCAGCTGGGGGCGAAGAGGAAACACCATATATTTT.

V gene TRBV19 combines with J gene TRBJ1-2; TRBD1 might be the D (5 bases). From germline, CDR1 is LNHDA and CDR2 SQIVND (reference sequence). The CDR3 sequence is 16 residues long. Trimming left V 5 bases short and J 4 bases short, with 20 bases between. CDR3 in amino acids: CASSSLGTPDPYGYTF. The CDR3 coding sequence is TGTGCCAGTAGTTCCCTCGGGACGCCGGATCCCTATGGCTACACCTTC.

The genes are TRBV6-5 and TRBJ1-4, with D perhaps TRBD1 (5 bases). Trimming shortened V by 6 bases and J by 7 bases, and 18 bases separated the two germline ends. CDR3 length equals 15 residues. In germline, CDR1 is MNHEY, CDR2 SVGAGI. The CDR3 bases are TGTGCCAGCAGACGAACTGCAGGGCTGGGTGAAAAACTGTTTTTT. As protein: CASRRTAGLGEKLFF.

The chain links TRBV7-9 to TRBJ1-6, with D possibly being TRBD1 (6 bases). The V and J ends lost 4 bases and 0 bases respectively, with 13 bases between them. CDR1 is SEHNR and CDR2 is FQNEAQ in the germline V gene (reference sequence). This CDR3 has 17 residues. This chain's CDR3 is CASSSEQGSSYNSPLHF. As DNA, the CDR3 is TGTGCCAGCAGCTCGGAACAGGGAAGCTCCTATAATTCACCCCTCCACTTT.

This chain joins TRBV12-5 and TRBJ2-2; 12 bases match TRBD1. The CDR3 length is 16 residues. Losses at the gene ends were 4 bases for V and 4 bases for J; bases not matched to a gene: 4. Germline V CDR1 and CDR2: LGHNT, FRNRAP. The CDR3 DNA is TGTGCTAGTGGTTCGGGACAGGGGGCCGGCACCGGGGAGCTGTTTTTT. Its protein product is CASGSGQGAGTGELFF.

This chain connects TRBV30 to TRBJ1-1; 8 bases match TRBD1. The V segment lost 5 bases and the J segment 1 base; nucleotides outside the gene matches: 0. The CDR3 consists of 12 residues. Germline loops: CDR1 GTSNPN, CDR2 SVGIG (reference sequence). CDR3 residues: CAWDRGNTEAFF. The CDR3 nucleotides are TGTGCCTGGGACAGGGGGAACACTGAAGCTTTCTTT.

The chain employs TRBV4-1 and TRBJ1-5; D unclear. This CDR3 region has 15 residues. Germline V gives CDR1 MGHRA, CDR2 YSYEKL. Trimming stripped 0 bases from V and 6 bases from J, with 12 bases between. CDR3 sequence (DNA): TGCGCCAGCAGCCAAGAATCAGCTTGGAGTCAGCCCCAGCATTTT. It yields the protein CASSQESAWSQPQHF.

This chain uses TRBV5-1 with TRBJ2-1; TRBD2 matches at 11 bases. The CDR3 has 14 amino acids. Trimming took 4 bases from V and 7 from J; bases not matched to a gene: 4. Germline loops: CDR1 SGHRS, CDR2 YFSETQ. The CDR3, as DNA: TGCGCCAGCAGCGTAGCGGGGGGGCCGAATGAGCAGTTCTTC. Its protein product is CASSVAGGPNEQFF.

The chain combines TRBV9 with TRBJ1-2, with D unclear. This CDR3 is built from 14 residues. Germline assignment: CDR1 SGDLS and CDR2 YYNGEE. V lost 2 bases to trimming and J lost 3 bases, with 11 bases between them. CDR3 sequence (DNA): TGTGCCAGCAGCGTGGGAGGGTACGACTATGGCTACACCTTC. Translation gives CASSVGGYDYGYTF. The full variable domain, its missing parts supplied by reference TRBV9 and TRBJ1-2, is DSGVTQTPKHLITATGQRVTLRCSPRSGDLSVYWYQQSLDQGLQFLIQYYNGEERAKGNILERFSAQQFPDLHSELNLSSLELGDSALYFCASSVGGYDYGYTFGSGTRLTVV.

The rearrangement joins TRBV7-9 to TRBJ1-3, with D maybe TRBD1 (6 bases). Per germline, CDR1 SEHNR and CDR2 FQNEAQ (reference sequence). Trimming removed 5 bases from V and 4 bases from J, with 15 bases in between. The CDR3 spans 15 residues. CDR3 coding DNA: TGTGCCAGCAGCCGAGGACAGAAAACAGGAAACACCATATATTTT. It codes for CASSRGQKTGNTIYF.

This rearrangement joins TRBV5-1 to TRBJ1-1; D uncertain. The CDR3 contains 13 residues. Trimming removed 1 base from V and 1 base from J, with 5 bases in between. In germline, CDR1 is SGHRS, CDR2 YFSETQ. CDR3 sequence (DNA): TGCGCCAGCAGCTTGATCGAGAACACTGAAGCTTTCTTT. Amino acid sequence: CASSLIENTEAFF.

The chain carries TRBV5-6 and TRBJ2-5; 10 bases are a match to TRBD1. The germline CDR1 and CDR2 sequences are SGHDT and YYEEEE. The V and J ends lost 4 bases and 3 bases, in that order; junction bases with no gene match: 6. There are 15 residues in the CDR3. The CDR3 region is CASSMTTGGEETQYF. In nucleotides, the CDR3 is TGTGCCAGCAGCATGACGACAGGGGGCGAAGAGACCCAGTACTTC.

The V and J genes are TRBV2 and TRBJ2-2, with 8 bases matching TRBD2. Trimming cost V 6 bases and J 4 bases; bases outside gene matches: 7. Germline-derived CDR1 and CDR2 are SNHLY and FYNNEI. This CDR3 is built from 15 residues. For the CDR3, the DNA is TGTGCCAGCAGCCTCGGACTAGCTATCACCGGGGAGCTGTTTTTT. Its protein product is CASSLGLAITGELFF.

The chain uses TRBV19 and TRBJ2-1, with D maybe TRBD2 (5 bases). V was pared by 2 bases and J by 7 bases, with 9 bases between. Germline CDR1 reads LNHDA; CDR2 reads SQIVND (reference sequence). The CDR3 length is 13 residues. CDR3 nucleotides: TGTGCCAGTAGTATAACGGGGTGGAATGAGCAGTTCTTC. As protein: CASSITGWNEQFF.

The chain links TRBV7-7 to TRBJ1-4; D is unresolved. V was shortened by 3 bases and J by 4 bases, with 12 bases between the two germline ends. In germline, CDR1 is SSHAT, CDR2 FNYEAQ (reference sequence). This CDR3 has 15 amino acids. The CDR3 here is CASSLSDGGNEKLFF. For the CDR3, the DNA is TGTGCCAGCAGCTTGAGCGATGGTGGTAATGAAAAACTGTTTTTT.

This sequence joins TRBV18 and TRBJ2-1; D is ambiguous. The CDR3 extends over 16 amino acids. The germline V and J ends were trimmed by 5 bases and 3 bases, with 17 bases remaining between them. Germline lookup yields CDR1 KGHSH and CDR2 LQKENI. The CDR3 reads CASSWIDSGVYNEQFF. The CDR3 nucleotides are TGTGCCAGCTCATGGATAGACTCTGGGGTCTACAATGAGCAGTTCTTC.

CDR3 protein: CSVDHRSTDTQYF. Here the CDR3 DNA reads TGCAGCGTTGACCACCGCAGCACAGATACGCAGTATTTT. The rearrangement uses TRBV29-1 and TRBJ2-3; no clear D gene. CDR3 length: 13 amino acids. Trimming left V 3 bases short and J 0 bases short, with 7 bases between. Germline CDR1 reads SQVTM; CDR2 reads ANQGSEA.